This T cell receptor beta chain was documented in a study of OX40 agonist ivuxolimab in advanced cancers. On the study more broadly: Every 2 weeks, patients got intravenous ivuxolimab at one of six dose levels (0.01-10 mg/kg). Three dose-escalation patients had partial responses: one with hepatocellular carcinoma and two with cutaneous melanoma.

Using immunoSEQ multiplex PCR, the repertoire was profiled, and TCRdb retains in-frame clones only, with some absent. The table has more than 70,000 clones, about four fifths seen once; the top ten hold around a quarter. The V end was cut by 1 base, the J end by 5 bases, with 12 bases between. From germline, CDR1 is SGHRS and CDR2 YFSETQ. The CDR3 consists of 15 residues. The sequences come from CD4+ or CD8+ T cells sorted from blood, collected in a trial of the OX40 agonist ivuxolimab. The chain carries TRBV5-1 and TRBJ1-4, with D maybe TRBD1 (6 bases). This clonotype was obtained from an adult with an advanced solid tumor such as melanoma, head and neck, liver or kidney cancer. The CDR3 protein is CASSLYAQGNEKLFF. CDR3 nucleotides: TGCGCCAGCAGCTTGTATGCACAGGGCAATGAAAAACTGTTTTTT. Full variable domain (rest looked up from reference TRBV5-1 and TRBJ1-4): KAGVTQTPRYLIKTRGQQVTLSCSPISGHRSVSWYQQTPGQGLQFLFEYFSETQRNKGNFPGRFSGRQFSNSRSEMNVSTLELGDSALYLCASSLYAQGNEKLFFGSGTQLSVL.